The 19 T cell receptor beta chains presented below share a single source sample, sequenced in a study of T cells after yellow fever vaccination. A single record per CDR3 protein comes from TCRdb applying MiXCR to the 5' RACE reads. The data hold around 320,000 distinct CDR3 sequences, with 3.5% to 4.5% observed a single time. Specimen: PBMCs, collected 15 days after the yellow fever booster vaccination. These receptors came from a man aged 18 to 29 who received the YFV17D yellow fever vaccine.

This clonotype was seen ten or more times. The rearrangement uses TRBV4-1 and TRBJ2-3; TRBD2 matches 11 bases. CDR1 and CDR2 (germline): MGHRA, YSYEKL. J was trimmed by 6 bases and V by 0 bases; bases with no gene match: 8. The length of the CDR3 is 17 residues. The DNA for the CDR3 is TGCGCCAGCAGCCAAGAGGTGACTAGCGGGGCCGGGGATACGCAGTATTTT. Protein sequence: CASSQEVTSGAGDTQYF.

This clonotype was counted ten times or more. This sequence joins TRBV5-1 and TRBJ1-1; 10 bases line up with TRBD1. V trimming: 4 bases; J trimming: 0 bases; junction bases outside the gene matches: 12. Germline V gene lookup returns CDR1 SGHRS and CDR2 YFSETQ. This CDR3 comprises 18 residues. The CDR3 DNA is TGCGCCAGCAGCAGAAACCCGGGACAGGGGCCGCTGAACACTGAAGCTTTCTTT. Translation gives CASSRNPGQGPLNTEAFF.

In DNA form, the CDR3 reads TGTGCCAGCAGCTCTACAGACTCTGGGGCCAACGTCCTGACTTTC. This sequence encodes CASSSTDSGANVLTF. The chain is built from TRBV7-9 and TRBJ2-6; no definite D call. Germline loops: CDR1 SEHNR, CDR2 FQNEAQ (reference sequence). CDR3 size: 15 residues. V lost 4 bases and J lost 0, with 7 bases in between.

V and J are TRBV5-6 and TRBJ1-3; maybe TRBD1 (5 bases). Germline CDR1 is SGHDT and CDR2 is YYEEEE. CDR3 length equals 16 residues. The V and J ends lost 1 base and 0 bases respectively, with 11 bases between them. The CDR3 DNA follows: TGTGCCAGCAGCTTGCGGCAGGGCTTCTCTGGAAACACCATATATTTT. This codes for CASSLRQGFSGNTIYF.

The chain combines TRBV6-5 with TRBJ1-3, with a possible D match to TRBD1 (6 bases). CDR3 length equals 15 residues. Trimming removed 7 bases from V and 0 bases from J, with 13 bases in between. Germline lookup yields CDR1 MNHEY and CDR2 SVGAGI. The CDR3 nucleotides are TGTGCCAGCATCCACAGGGCCCTCTCTGGAAACACCATATATTTT. Protein sequence: CASIHRALSGNTIYF.

This clonotype was seen many times. The J gene is TRBJ1-1, the V gene TRBV20-1, with 10 bases identical to TRBD1. V was clipped by 1 base and J by 8 bases; unmatched bases: 10. This CDR3 is built from 15 residues. Per the germline V gene, CDR1 is DFQATT and CDR2 is SNEGSKA (reference sequence). CDR3 coding DNA: TGCAGTGCTAGAGGGGAGGACAGGGGGTCTTGGGAAGCTTTCTTT. This sequence encodes CSARGEDRGSWEAFF.

This clonotype was seen at least ten times. V gene TRBV27 combines with J gene TRBJ2-3; TRBD1 or TRBD2 may be the D gene (5 bases each). Germline V gene lookup returns CDR1 MNHEY and CDR2 SMNVEV (reference sequence). The CDR3 is made up of 14 amino acids. V lost 3 bases to trimming and J lost 2 bases, with 9 bases between them. The DNA for the CDR3 is TGTGCCAGCAGTTTCAGAGGGGCCACAGATACGCAGTATTTT. Translation gives CASSFRGATDTQYF.

There are a few counts of this clonotype. The rearrangement joins TRBV4-2 to TRBJ2-3, with 9 bases aligning to TRBD1. The germline V gene encodes CDR1 LGHNA and CDR2 YNFKEQ. CDR3 length: 16 amino acids. V was clipped by 1 base and J by 1 base; unmatched bases: 3. The CDR3: CASSQGDREGTDTQYF. DNA for the CDR3: TGTGCCAGCAGCCAAGGGGACAGGGAAGGCACAGATACGCAGTATTTT.

The chain recombines TRBV6-2 or TRBV6-3 with TRBJ1-5, with TRBD1 as a possible D gene (5 bases). Germline values: CDR1 MNHEY, CDR2 SVGEGT. The CDR3 extends over 14 amino acids. V lost 6 bases to trimming and J lost 8 bases, with 17 bases between them. DNA of the CDR3: TGTGCCAGCAGGAACCGTCGGGGCTTAGAGCCCCAGCATTTT. Translating it yields CASRNRRGLEPQHF.

This clonotype has a count of ten or more. This chain uses TRBV7-2 with TRBJ2-3; 16 bases line up with TRBD2. CDR3 length: 19 amino acids. The ends lost 1 base at V and 5 bases at J; junction bases unmatched: 9. Germline-derived CDR1 and CDR2 are SGHTA and FQGNSA. The CDR3 protein is CASSLVWGLAGGRGDTQYF. The CDR3 DNA sequence: TGTGCCAGCAGCTTAGTTTGGGGACTAGCGGGGGGGCGTGGAGATACGCAGTATTTT.

This clonotype was seen a handful of times. This chain links TRBV12-3 or TRBV12-4 with TRBJ2-7; D unclear. The CDR3 is 12 amino acids. For the CDR3, the DNA is TGTGCCAGCAGCGGGCCCCAGGATGTGTATAGCGTC. Its translation is CASSGPQDVYSV.

This clonotype occurred a few times. This sequence joins TRBV27 and TRBJ2-7, with D perhaps TRBD2 (5 bases). Germline CDR1 MNHEY, CDR2 SMNVEV (reference sequence). V was cut by 2 bases and J by 3 bases, with 8 bases left in between. This CDR3 is 13 amino acids long. The DNA for the CDR3 is TGTGCCAGCAGTTTAAGAGGGAGCTACGAGCAGTACTTC. Its translation is CASSLRGSYEQYF.

This chain uses TRBV20-1 with TRBJ2-3; 9 nucleotides align to TRBD1. With 6 bases clipped from V and 11 bases from J, the junction kept 12 bases outside the gene matches. The CDR3 runs 13 residues. The V gene's germline CDR1 is DFQATT and CDR2 SNEGSKA (reference sequence). In DNA form, the CDR3 reads TGCAGTGCACCCCAACAGGCGGACAGGGGGCAGTATTTT. Its translation: CSAPQQADRGQYF.

This clonotype was observed a few times. V is TRBV7-6 and J is TRBJ2-1; 11 bases are a match to TRBD1. Looked up from germline, CDR1 is SGHVS and CDR2 is FNYEAQ. This CDR3 region has 15 residues. V dropped 5 bases and J dropped 7; count of bases not matched to a gene: 7. The CDR3 here is CASSQPGQGVNEQFF. The CDR3 nucleotides read TGTGCCAGCAGCCAGCCGGGACAGGGGGTAAATGAGCAGTTCTTC.

This clonotype was observed at least ten times. This rearrangement joins TRBV20-1 to TRBJ2-3; 10 bases line up with TRBD2. CDR1 and CDR2 (germline): DFQATT, SNEGSKA (reference sequence). J lost 4 bases, V lost 6 bases, and 7 bases had no gene match. The CDR3 sequence is 14 residues long. The CDR3 reads CSAVSGGGPDTQYF. DNA of the CDR3: TGCAGTGCCGTGAGCGGGGGGGGGCCAGATACGCAGTATTTT.

Ten or more counts support this clonotype. The chain couples TRBV12-3 or TRBV12-4 to TRBJ2-7, with D unclear. V lost 4 bases to trimming and J lost 7 bases, with 8 bases between them. There are 11 residues in the CDR3. The CDR3 DNA follows: TGTGCCAGCAGTTCAACGAGAGAGCAGTACTTC. This translates into CASSSTREQYF.

This clonotype has just a few counts. The V and J genes are TRBV4-1 and TRBJ2-7, with no clear D. Between the trimmed V and J ends, which lost 1 base and 0 bases, there was a span of 10 bases. From germline, CDR1 is MGHRA and CDR2 YSYEKL. The CDR3 is made up of 15 amino acids. The CDR3 coding sequence is TGCGCCAGCAGCCAAGTACCCGCCGGCTCCTACGAGCAGTACTTC. Translated, it gives CASSQVPAGSYEQYF.

This clonotype was detected ten times or more. This chain links TRBV12-3 or TRBV12-4 with TRBJ2-4; 10 bases are a match to TRBD1. The CDR3 is 14 residues long. V dropped 8 bases and J dropped 4; count of bases not matched to a gene: 5. The DNA for the CDR3 is TGTGCCAGCCGTCCGGGACAGGGGAAAAACATTCAGTACTTC. It yields the protein CASRPGQGKNIQYF.

This clonotype showed up many times. J is TRBJ2-5 and V is TRBV4-1; D gene uncertain. The CDR3 contains 12 residues. Trimming took 0 bases from V and 5 from J, leaving 4 bases between them. The germline V gene encodes CDR1 MGHRA and CDR2 YSYEKL. In nucleotides, the CDR3 is TGCGCCAGCAGCCAAGATTTGGAGACCCAGTACTTC. Protein sequence: CASSQDLETQYF.